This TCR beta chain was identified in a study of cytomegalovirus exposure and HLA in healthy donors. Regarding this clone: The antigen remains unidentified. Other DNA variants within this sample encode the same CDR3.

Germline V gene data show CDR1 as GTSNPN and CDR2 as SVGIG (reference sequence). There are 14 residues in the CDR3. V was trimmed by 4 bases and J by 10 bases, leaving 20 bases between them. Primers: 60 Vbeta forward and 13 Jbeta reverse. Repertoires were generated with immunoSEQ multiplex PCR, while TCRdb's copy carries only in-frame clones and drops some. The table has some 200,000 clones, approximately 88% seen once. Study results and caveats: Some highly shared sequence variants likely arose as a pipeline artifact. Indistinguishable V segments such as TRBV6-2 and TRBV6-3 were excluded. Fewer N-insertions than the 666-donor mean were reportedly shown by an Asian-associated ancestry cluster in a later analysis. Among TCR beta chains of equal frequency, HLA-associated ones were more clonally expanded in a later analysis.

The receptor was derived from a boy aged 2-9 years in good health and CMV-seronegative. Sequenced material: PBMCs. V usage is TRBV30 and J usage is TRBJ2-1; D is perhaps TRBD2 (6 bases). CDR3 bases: TGTGCCTGGAACGGTGGAGGGCGGAGTAACGAGCAGTTCTTC. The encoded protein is CAWNGGGRSNEQFF.